This T cell receptor (beta chain) appears in the sequencing data of a study of blood T cell repertoires in COVID-19. Overall study: COVID-19 samples, acute and convalescent, were from the United States, Italy and Spain.

Seattle enrolled patients during active infection and tracked them longitudinally. Germline V lookup: CDR1 SGHTA, CDR2 FQGNSA. The V end was cut by 7 bases, the J end by 10 bases, with 14 bases between. The CDR3 spans 12 residues. Some clones are missing from TCRdb's copy, which holds only in-frame ones; the method was immunoSEQ multiplex PCR. The repertoire holds more than 200,000 clones, with more than 70% as singletons. This chain joins TRBV7-2 and TRBJ2-1, with D hard to call. The clonotype was recovered from a woman aged 25 to 39 with COVID-19, enrolled during active disease. The sample was peripheral blood. CDR3 sequence reads: CASTETVEEQFF. The CDR3 region has the DNA TGTGCCAGCACGGAGACTGTGGAAGAGCAGTTCTTC.